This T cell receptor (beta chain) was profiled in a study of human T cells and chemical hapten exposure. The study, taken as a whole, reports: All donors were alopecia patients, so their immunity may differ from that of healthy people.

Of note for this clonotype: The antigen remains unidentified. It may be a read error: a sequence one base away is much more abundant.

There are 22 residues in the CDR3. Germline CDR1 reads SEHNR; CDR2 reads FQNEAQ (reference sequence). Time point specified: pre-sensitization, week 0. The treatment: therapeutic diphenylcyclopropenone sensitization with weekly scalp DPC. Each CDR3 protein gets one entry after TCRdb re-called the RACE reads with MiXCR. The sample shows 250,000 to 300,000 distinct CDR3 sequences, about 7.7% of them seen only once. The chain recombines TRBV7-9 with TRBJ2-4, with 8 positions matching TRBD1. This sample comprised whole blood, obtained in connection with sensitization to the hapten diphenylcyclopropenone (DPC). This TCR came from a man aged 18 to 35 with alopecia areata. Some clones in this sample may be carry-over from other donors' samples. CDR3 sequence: CASSSVGQGAPPRTLATNIQYF. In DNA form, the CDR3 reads TGTGCCAGCAGTTCAGTCGGGCAGGGGGCTCCCCCCCGAACACTAGCCACAAACATTCAGTACTTC.